This T cell receptor (beta chain) comes out of a study of human T cells and chemical hapten exposure. Researchers extracted total RNA from unfractionated whole blood. It was the library that attached unique molecular identifiers to individual cDNA molecules. TCRdb itself ran the 5' RACE reads through MiXCR, one entry per CDR3 protein. The sample carries more than 75,000 distinct CDR3 sequences, 15% recorded once. General study findings and limits: No alteration of TCRs above 1 in 1000 frequency was seen with DPC sensitization.

Remarks on this clonotype: The antigen is undetermined.

The TCR comes from a female donor in good health.

CDR3 sequence (DNA): TGTGCCAGCAGCTTCCAGGACAGGCAACCCAATTCACCCCTCCACTTT. Protein: CASSFQDRQPNSPLHF. This chain joins TRBV7-2 and TRBJ1-6, with 7 bases identical to TRBD1. This CDR3 is 16 amino acids long. Germline assignment: CDR1 SGHTA and CDR2 FQGNSA. J gave up 7 bases and V 3 bases, and 9 bases lay outside the gene matches.